This T cell receptor beta chain derives from a study of T-cell reconstitution after alpha-beta-depleted transplantation in children. Preparation of the TCRbeta library was carried out with unique molecular identifiers. TCRdb used MiXCR to reprocess the PCR reads, holding one entry per CDR3 protein. The table shows about 600,000 distinct CDR3 sequences, with under 15% occurring only once. Germline CDR1 and CDR2: SGHDN and FVKESK. This CDR3 contains 16 residues. The germline V and J ends were trimmed by 2 bases and 2 bases, with 16 bases remaining between them. This clonotype was observed a few times. The sample was PBMCs, mostly from graft donor cells, taken 360 days after TCRalphabeta/CD19-depleted stem cell transplant. The chain is built from TRBV14 and TRBJ2-7; D not certain. The clonotype comes from a male patient younger than 18 who had a stem cell transplant for acute myeloid leukemia, so the T cells may come from the graft donor. CDR3 amino acids: CASSQYSPLGTYEQYF. For the CDR3, the DNA is TGTGCCAGCAGCCAATACTCCCCCCTCGGCACCTACGAGCAGTACTTC.